The T cell receptor beta chain described here comes from a study of regulatory T cells in long-lasting Graves disease. Study-level findings and limits: TRBV28, TRBJ1-2 and TRBJ2-5 emerged as the favored segments in persistent disease.

Time point noted: persistent/refractory GD, antithyroid drugs over 5 years with positive TRAb. The TCR library was made from RNA that had been extracted from PBMCs in TRIzol. The germline CDR1 and CDR2 sequences are SGHAT and FQNNGV. Deletions cut 6 bases from V and 2 bases from J, with 17 bases between. The CDR3 loop spans 15 amino acids. Both iRepertoire HTBI primers and Arm-PCR of CDR3 regions were used to build the TCR beta libraries. TCRdb independently ran MiXCR on the multiplex PCR reads; one entry per CDR3 protein. The sample comprises 400,000 to 450,000 distinct CDR3 sequences, about a quarter of which are singletons, and about 26% rests with the top ten. This clonotype was counted at least ten times. Its antigen remains unidentified.

Sequencing used peripheral blood mononuclear cells (PBMCs), obtained when the disease was refractory, from a patient treated with antithyroid drugs. This TCR was sampled from a female donor with Graves disease. The chain joins TRBV11-2 to TRBJ2-7, with TRBD2 as a possible D gene (5 bases). The CDR3 here is CASSRGEGSPYEQYF. The CDR3 DNA reads as TGTGCCAGCAGTCGGGGAGAGGGTTCCCCCTACGAGCAGTACTTC.